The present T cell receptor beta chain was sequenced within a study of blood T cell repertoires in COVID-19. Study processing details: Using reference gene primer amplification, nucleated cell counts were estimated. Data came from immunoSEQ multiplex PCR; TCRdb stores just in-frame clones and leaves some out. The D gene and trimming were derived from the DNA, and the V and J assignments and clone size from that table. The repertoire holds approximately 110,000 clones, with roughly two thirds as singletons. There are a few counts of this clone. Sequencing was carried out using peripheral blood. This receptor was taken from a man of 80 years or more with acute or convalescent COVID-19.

The CDR3 DNA reads as TGTGCCAGCATGGTTGACTTCTACAATGAGCAGTTCTTC. Translating gives CASMVDFYNEQFF. This chain connects TRBV11-2 to TRBJ2-1; D is uncertain. The length of the CDR3 is 13 residues. V lost 7 bases to trimming and J lost 3 bases, with 10 bases between them. In germline, CDR1 is SGHAT, CDR2 FQNNGV.